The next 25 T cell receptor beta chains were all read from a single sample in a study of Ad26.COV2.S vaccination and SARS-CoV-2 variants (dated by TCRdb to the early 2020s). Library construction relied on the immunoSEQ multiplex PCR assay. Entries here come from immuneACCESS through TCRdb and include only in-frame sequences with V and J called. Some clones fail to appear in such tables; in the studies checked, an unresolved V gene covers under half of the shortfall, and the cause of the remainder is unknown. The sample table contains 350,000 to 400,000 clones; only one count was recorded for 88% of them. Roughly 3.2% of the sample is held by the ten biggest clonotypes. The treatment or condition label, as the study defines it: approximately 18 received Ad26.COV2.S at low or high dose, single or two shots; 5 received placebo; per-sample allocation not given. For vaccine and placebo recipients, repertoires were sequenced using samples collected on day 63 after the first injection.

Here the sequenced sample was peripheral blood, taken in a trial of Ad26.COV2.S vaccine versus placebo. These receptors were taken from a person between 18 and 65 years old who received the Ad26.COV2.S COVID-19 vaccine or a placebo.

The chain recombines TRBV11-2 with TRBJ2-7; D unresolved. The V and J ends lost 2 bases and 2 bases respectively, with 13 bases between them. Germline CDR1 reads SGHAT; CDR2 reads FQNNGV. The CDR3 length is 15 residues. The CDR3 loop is CASSLYLSTAYEQYF. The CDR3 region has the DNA TGTGCCAGCAGCTTATATTTAAGTACCGCCTACGAGCAGTACTTC.

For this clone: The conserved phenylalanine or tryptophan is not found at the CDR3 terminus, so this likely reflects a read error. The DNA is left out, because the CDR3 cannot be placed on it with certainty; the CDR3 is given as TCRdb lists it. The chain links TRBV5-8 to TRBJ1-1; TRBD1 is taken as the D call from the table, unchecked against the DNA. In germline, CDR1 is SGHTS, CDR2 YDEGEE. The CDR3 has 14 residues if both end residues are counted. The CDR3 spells CASSLGPGQGAIHG.

DNA of the CDR3: TGTGCCAGCAGTTACCCTAGACAGGGAGTTGAAAAACTGTTTTTT. Its protein is CASSYPRQGVEKLFF. This chain joins TRBV5-4 and TRBJ1-4, with 7 bases identical to TRBD1. Germline V lookup: CDR1 SGHNT, CDR2 YYREEE (reference sequence). There are 15 residues in the CDR3. With V trimmed by 5 bases and J by 7 bases, 11 bases remained unmatched.

In nucleotides, the CDR3 is TGTGCCAGCAGCTTGGAAGGGGGAGGCTACACCTTC. It encodes CASSLEGGGYTF. V and J are TRBV5-4 and TRBJ1-2; TRBD1 might be the D (6 bases). Germline lookup yields CDR1 SGHNT and CDR2 YYREEE (reference sequence). This CDR3 has 12 residues. With 0 bases removed from V and 8 bases from J, the gap between germline ends came to 8 bases.

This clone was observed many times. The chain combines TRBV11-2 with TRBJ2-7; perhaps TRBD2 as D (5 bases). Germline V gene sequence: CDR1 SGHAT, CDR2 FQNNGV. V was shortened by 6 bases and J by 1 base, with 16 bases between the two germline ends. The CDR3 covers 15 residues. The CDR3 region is CASRRAGVLSYEQYF. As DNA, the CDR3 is TGTGCCAGCAGGAGAGCCGGGGTTCTATCCTACGAGCAGTACTTC.

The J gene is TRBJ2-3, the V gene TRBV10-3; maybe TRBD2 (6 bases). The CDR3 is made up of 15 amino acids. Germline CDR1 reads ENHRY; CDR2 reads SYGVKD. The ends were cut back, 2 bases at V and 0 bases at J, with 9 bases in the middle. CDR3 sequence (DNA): TGTGCCATCAGTGAGGAGCGGGCAAGCACAGATACGCAGTATTTT. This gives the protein CAISEERASTDTQYF.

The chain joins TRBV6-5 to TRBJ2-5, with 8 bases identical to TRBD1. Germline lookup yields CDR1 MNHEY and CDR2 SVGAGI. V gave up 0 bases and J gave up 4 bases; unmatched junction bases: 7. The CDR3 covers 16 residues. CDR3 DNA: TGTGCCAGCAGTTACTCGGGCAGGGGGCATCTAGAGACCCAGTACTTC. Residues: CASSYSGRGHLETQYF.

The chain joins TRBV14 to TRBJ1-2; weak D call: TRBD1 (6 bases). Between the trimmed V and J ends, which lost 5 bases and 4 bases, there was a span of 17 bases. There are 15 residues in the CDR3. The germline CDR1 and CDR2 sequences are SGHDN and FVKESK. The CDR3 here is CASSKITQGTYGYTF. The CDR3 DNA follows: TGTGCCAGCAGCAAAATAACCCAGGGGACCTATGGCTACACCTTC. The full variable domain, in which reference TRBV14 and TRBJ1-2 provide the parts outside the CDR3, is EAGVTQFPSHSVIEKGQTVTLRCDPISGHDNLYWYRRVMGKEIKFLLHFVKESKQDESGMPNNRFLAERTGGTYSTLKVQPAELEDSGVYFCASSKITQGTYGYTFGSGTRLTVV.

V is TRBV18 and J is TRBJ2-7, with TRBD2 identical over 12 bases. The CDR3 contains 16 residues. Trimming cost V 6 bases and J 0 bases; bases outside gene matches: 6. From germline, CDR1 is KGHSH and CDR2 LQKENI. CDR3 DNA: TGTGCCAGCTCGTCTAGCGGGGGGGCTAGCTCCTACGAGCAGTACTTC. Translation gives CASSSSGGASSYEQYF.

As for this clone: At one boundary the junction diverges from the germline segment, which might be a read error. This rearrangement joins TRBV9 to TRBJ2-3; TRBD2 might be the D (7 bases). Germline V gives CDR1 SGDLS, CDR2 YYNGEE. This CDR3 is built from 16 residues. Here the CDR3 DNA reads TGTGCCAGCAGCGGAGGACTAGGGGGAATATTAGATACGCAGTATTTC. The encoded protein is CASSGGLGGILDTQYF.

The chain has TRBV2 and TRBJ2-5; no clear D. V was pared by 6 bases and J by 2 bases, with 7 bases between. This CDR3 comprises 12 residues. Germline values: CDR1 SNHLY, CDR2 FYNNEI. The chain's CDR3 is CASSRRQETQYF. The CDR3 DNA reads TGTGCCAGCAGCCGAAGACAAGAGACCCAGTACTTC.

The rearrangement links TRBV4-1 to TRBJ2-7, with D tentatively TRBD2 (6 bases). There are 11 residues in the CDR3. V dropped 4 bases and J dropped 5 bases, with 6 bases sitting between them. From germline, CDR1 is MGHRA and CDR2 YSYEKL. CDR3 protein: CASSRGDEQYF. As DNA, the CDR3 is TGCGCCAGCAGCCGCGGGGACGAGCAGTACTTC.

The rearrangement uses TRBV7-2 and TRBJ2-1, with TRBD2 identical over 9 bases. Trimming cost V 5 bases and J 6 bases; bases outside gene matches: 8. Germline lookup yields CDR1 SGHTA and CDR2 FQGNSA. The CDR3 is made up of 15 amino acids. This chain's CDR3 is CASSALAGAINEQFF. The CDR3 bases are TGTGCCAGCAGCGCGTTAGCGGGGGCCATCAATGAGCAGTTCTTC.

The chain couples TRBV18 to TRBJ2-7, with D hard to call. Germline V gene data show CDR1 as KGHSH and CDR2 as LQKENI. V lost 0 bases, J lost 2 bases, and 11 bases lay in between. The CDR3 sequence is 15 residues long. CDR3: CASSPPIASPYEQYF. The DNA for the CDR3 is TGTGCCAGCTCACCACCAATAGCCAGTCCCTACGAGCAGTACTTC.

This chain's CDR3 is CASSESGRNTEAFF. The CDR3 DNA sequence: TGCGCCAGCAGTGAGTCGGGCAGGAACACTGAAGCTTTCTTT. V and J are TRBV10-1 and TRBJ1-1, with no clear D. Trimming took 0 bases from V and 1 from J, leaving 6 bases between them. The CDR3 spans 14 residues. Germline V gene lookup returns CDR1 WNHNN and CDR2 SYGVQD (reference sequence).

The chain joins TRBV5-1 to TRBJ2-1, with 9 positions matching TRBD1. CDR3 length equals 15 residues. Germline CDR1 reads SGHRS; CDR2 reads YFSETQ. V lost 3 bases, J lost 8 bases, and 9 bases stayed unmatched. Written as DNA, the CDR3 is TGCGCCAGCAGCTCAGGGACAGGGTCCACCCATGAGCAGTTCTTC. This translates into CASSSGTGSTHEQFF.

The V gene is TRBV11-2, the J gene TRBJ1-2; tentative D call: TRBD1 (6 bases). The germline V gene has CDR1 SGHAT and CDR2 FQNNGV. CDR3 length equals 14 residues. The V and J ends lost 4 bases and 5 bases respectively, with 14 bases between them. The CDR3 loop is CASSSHRVGYGYTF. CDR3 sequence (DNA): TGTGCCAGCAGCTCACACAGGGTGGGGTATGGCTACACCTTC.

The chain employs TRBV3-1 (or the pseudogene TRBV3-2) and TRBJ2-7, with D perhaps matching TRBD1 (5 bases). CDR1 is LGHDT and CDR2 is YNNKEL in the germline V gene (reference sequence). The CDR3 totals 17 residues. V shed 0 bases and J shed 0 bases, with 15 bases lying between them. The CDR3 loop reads CASSQDLDTRRSYEQYF. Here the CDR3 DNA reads TGTGCCAGCAGCCAAGATCTGGACACCCGCCGCTCCTACGAGCAGTACTTC.

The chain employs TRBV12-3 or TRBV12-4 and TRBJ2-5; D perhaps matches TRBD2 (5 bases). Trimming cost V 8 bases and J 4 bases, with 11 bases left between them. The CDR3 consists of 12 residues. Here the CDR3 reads CASRWTAETQYF. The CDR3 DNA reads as TGTGCCAGCCGTTGGACTGCAGAGACCCAGTACTTC.

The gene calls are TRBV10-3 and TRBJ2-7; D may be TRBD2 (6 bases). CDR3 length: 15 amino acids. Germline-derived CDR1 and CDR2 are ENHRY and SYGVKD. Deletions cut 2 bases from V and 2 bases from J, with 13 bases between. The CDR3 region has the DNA TGTGCCATCAGTGAGACTGTTCGGGGGACCTACGAGCAGTACTTC. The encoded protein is CAISETVRGTYEQYF.

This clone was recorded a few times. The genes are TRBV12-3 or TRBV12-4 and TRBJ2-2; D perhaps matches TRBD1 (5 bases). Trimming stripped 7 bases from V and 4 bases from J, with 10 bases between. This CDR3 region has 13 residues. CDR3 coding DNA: TGTGCCAGCACCGACAGTGGCACCGGGGAGCTGTTTTTT. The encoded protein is CASTDSGTGELFF.

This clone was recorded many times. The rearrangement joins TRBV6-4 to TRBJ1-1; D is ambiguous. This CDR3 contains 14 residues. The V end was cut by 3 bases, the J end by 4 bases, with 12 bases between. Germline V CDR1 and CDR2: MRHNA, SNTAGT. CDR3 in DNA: TGTGCCAGCAGTGAAAGAGGTCTTCTCACTGAAGCTTTCTTT. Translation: CASSERGLLTEAFF.

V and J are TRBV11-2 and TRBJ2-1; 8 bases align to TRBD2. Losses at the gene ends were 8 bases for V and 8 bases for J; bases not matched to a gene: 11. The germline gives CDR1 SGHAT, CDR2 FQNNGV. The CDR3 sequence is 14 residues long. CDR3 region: CASAPGGRWDEQFF. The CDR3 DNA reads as TGTGCCAGCGCCCCGGGGGGGCGGTGGGATGAGCAGTTCTTC.

The CDR3 spells CASSLSRENEQFF. CDR3 bases: TGTGCCAGCAGCTTGTCGAGGGAAAATGAGCAGTTCTTC. The chain couples TRBV5-4 to TRBJ2-1, with D possibly TRBD2 on 5 matching bases. The CDR3 runs to 13 residues. Per germline, CDR1 SGHNT and CDR2 YYREEE (reference sequence). The V and J ends lost 1 base and 7 bases respectively, with 9 bases between them.

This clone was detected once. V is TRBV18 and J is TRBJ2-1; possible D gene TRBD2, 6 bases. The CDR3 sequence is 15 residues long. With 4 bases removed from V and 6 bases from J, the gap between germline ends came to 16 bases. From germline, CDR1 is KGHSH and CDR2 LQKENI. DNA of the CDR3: TGTGCCAGCTCACAAAACACCCCGGGGGTCAATGAGCAGTTCTTC. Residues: CASSQNTPGVNEQFF. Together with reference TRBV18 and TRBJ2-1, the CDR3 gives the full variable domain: NAGVMQNPRHLVRRRGQEARLRCSPMKGHSHVYWYRQLPEEGLKFMVYLQKENIIDESGMPKERFSAEFPKEGPSILRIQQVVRGDSAAYFCASSQNTPGVNEQFFGPGTRLTVL.